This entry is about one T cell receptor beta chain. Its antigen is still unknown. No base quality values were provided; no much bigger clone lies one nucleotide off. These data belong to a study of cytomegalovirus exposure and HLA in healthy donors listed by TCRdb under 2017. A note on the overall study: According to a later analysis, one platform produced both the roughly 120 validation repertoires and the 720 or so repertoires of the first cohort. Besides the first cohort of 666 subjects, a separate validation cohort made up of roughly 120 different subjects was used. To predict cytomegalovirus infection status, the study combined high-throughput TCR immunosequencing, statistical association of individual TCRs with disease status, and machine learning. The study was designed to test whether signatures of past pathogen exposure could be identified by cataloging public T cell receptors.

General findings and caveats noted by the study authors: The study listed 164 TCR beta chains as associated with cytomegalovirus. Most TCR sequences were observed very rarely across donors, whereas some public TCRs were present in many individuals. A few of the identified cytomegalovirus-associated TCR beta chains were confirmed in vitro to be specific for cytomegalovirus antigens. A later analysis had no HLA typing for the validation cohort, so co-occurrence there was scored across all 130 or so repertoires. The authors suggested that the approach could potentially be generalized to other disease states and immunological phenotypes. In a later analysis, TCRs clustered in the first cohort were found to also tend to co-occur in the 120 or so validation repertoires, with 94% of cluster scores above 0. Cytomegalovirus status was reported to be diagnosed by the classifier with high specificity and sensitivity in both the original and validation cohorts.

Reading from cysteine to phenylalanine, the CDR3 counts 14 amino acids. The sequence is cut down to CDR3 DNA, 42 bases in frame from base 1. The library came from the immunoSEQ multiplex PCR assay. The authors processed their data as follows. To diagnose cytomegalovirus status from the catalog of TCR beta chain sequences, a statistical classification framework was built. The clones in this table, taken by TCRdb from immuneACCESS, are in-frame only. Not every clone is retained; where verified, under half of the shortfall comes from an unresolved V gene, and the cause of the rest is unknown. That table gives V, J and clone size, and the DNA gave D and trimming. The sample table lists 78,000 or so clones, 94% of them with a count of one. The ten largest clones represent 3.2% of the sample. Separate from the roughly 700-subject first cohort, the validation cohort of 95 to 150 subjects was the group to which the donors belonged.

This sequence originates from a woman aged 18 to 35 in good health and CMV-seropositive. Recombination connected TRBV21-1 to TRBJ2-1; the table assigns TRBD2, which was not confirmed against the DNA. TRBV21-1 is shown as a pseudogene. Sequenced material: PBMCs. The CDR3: CASNNSGGKGEQFF. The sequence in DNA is TGTGCCAGCAACAACTCTGGCGGGAAGGGTGAGCAGTTCTTC.